Below, 31 T cell receptor beta chains from the same sample are listed, as sequenced in a study of PD-1 blockade in mismatch repair-deficient tumors. This table comes from immunoSEQ multiplex PCR, and its TCRdb copy is limited to in-frame clones, with some not included. The repertoire holds roughly 79,000 clones, with roughly 80% as singletons. Sequences were derived from peripheral blood, sampled 44 weeks after starting pembrolizumab. Every receptor here comes from an adult with mismatch repair-deficient cancer.

CDR3 loop: CASSLAPQAYEQYF. The CDR3 region has the DNA TGTGCCAGCAGCTTAGCCCCTCAGGCCTACGAGCAGTACTTC. The chain couples TRBV7-2 to TRBJ2-7; D not certain. The CDR3 is made up of 14 amino acids. The V and J ends lost 0 bases and 2 bases respectively, with 8 bases between them. From germline, CDR1 is SGHTA and CDR2 FQGNSA. The variable domain in full, completed from reference TRBV7-2 and TRBJ2-7, reads GAGVSQSPSNKVTEKGKDVELRCDPISGHTALYWYRQSLGQGLEFLIYFQGNSAPDKSGLPSDRFSAERTGGSVSTLTIQRTQQEDSAVYLCASSLAPQAYEQYFGPGTRLTVT.

This rearrangement joins TRBV9 to TRBJ1-1, with 10 bases aligning to TRBD1. The CDR3 is 14 residues long. The junction had 4 bases not matched to a gene; V was cut back by 4 bases and J by 4 bases. Germline V CDR1 and CDR2: SGDLS, YYNGEE. The CDR3 nucleotides read TGTGCCAGCAGCACCGGGACAGGGGTCACTGAAGCTTTCTTT. The encoded protein is CASSTGTGVTEAFF.

V and J are TRBV6-1 and TRBJ2-2; 7 nucleotides match TRBD2. Trimming cost V 2 bases and J 4 bases; bases outside gene matches: 13. Per germline, CDR1 MNHNS and CDR2 SASEGT. This CDR3 has 18 residues. CDR3 coding DNA: TGTGCCAGCAGTGAAAGGGGATTACTAGCGAGAATCACCGGGGAGCTGTTTTTT. Translated: CASSERGLLARITGELFF.

The gene calls are TRBV9 and TRBJ2-1, with D maybe TRBD2 (6 bases). The length of the CDR3 is 13 residues. Germline V lookup: CDR1 SGDLS, CDR2 YYNGEE. V shed 7 bases and J shed 5 bases, with 13 bases lying between them. CDR3 residues: CASGERVNNEQFF. The CDR3 region has the DNA TGTGCCAGCGGAGAGCGGGTTAACAATGAGCAGTTCTTC.

This clone was recorded a few times. This chain uses TRBV7-8 with TRBJ1-4; a weak D match, TRBD1 (5 bases). Germline V lookup: CDR1 SGHVS, CDR2 FQNEAQ. This CDR3 comprises 13 residues. Deletions cut 8 bases from V and 5 bases from J, with 12 bases between. This chain's CDR3 is CASSRGVNEKLFF. The DNA for the CDR3 is TGTGCCAGCTCGAGGGGTGTGAATGAAAAACTGTTTTTT.

The CDR3: CASSEVGTTYGTDTQYF. The CDR3 DNA reads as TGTGCCAGCAGTGAAGTGGGGACAACATACGGCACAGATACGCAGTATTTT. V usage is TRBV2 and J usage is TRBJ2-3, with D perhaps TRBD1 (6 bases). This CDR3 comprises 17 residues. V was pared by 1 base and J by 1 base, with 15 bases between. Germline CDR1 reads SNHLY; CDR2 reads FYNNEI.

The chain's CDR3 is CASSLGRHSGYEQYF. CDR3 in DNA: TGTGCCAGCAGCTTGGGACGGCACTCGGGGTACGAGCAGTACTTC. V gene TRBV5-6 combines with J gene TRBJ2-7; a possible D gene is TRBD2 (5 bases). With 0 bases removed from V and 4 bases from J, the gap between germline ends came to 14 bases. The V gene's germline CDR1 is SGHDT and CDR2 YYEEEE. The CDR3 runs 15 residues. The variable domain in full, completed from reference TRBV5-6 and TRBJ2-7, reads DAGVTQSPTHLIKTRGQQVTLRCSPKSGHDTVSWYQQALGQGPQFIFQYYEEEERQRGNFPDRFSGHQFPNYSSELNVNALLLGDSALYLCASSLGRHSGYEQYFGPGTRLTVT.

The CDR3 bases are TGTGCCAGCAGCTTCTTAGGGGTATACGAGCAGTACTTC. This translates into CASSFLGVYEQYF. J is TRBJ2-7 and V is TRBV7-2, with D maybe TRBD1 (5 bases). The CDR3 has 13 amino acids. Trimming took off 3 bases at V and 4 bases at J, with 10 bases between the two ends. The germline V gene encodes CDR1 SGHTA and CDR2 FQGNSA.

V usage is TRBV10-1 and J usage is TRBJ2-5, with 11 bases fitting TRBD2. Per germline, CDR1 WNHNN and CDR2 SYGVQD (reference sequence). The CDR3 contains 16 residues. V gave up 0 bases and J gave up 5 bases; unmatched junction bases: 5. CDR3 in amino acids: CASSESTSGAPETQYF. CDR3 coding DNA: TGCGCCAGCAGTGAGTCGACTAGCGGGGCACCGGAGACCCAGTACTTC.

V is TRBV6-1 and J is TRBJ1-2; TRBD1 might be the D (6 bases). The CDR3 is 14 amino acids. V was clipped by 6 bases and J by 7 bases, with 18 bases between them. Germline V lookup: CDR1 MNHNS, CDR2 SASEGT. CDR3 sequence reads: CASSPDRQIRGYTF. The CDR3 DNA sequence: TGTGCCAGCAGCCCCGACAGGCAGATTCGTGGCTACACCTTC.

The J gene is TRBJ2-7, the V gene TRBV19; tentatively, D is TRBD2 (5 bases). There are 15 residues in the CDR3. The V gene's germline CDR1 is LNHDA and CDR2 SQIVND (reference sequence). Trimming removed 9 bases from V and 6 bases from J, with 24 bases in between. The CDR3 coding sequence is TGTGCCAGCCGTCCCACTAGGCCGGGTCGGGGCGAGCAGTACTTC. This gives the protein CASRPTRPGRGEQYF.

V gene TRBV9 combines with J gene TRBJ2-2; no clear D. The CDR3 loop spans 14 amino acids. Germline V CDR1 and CDR2: SGDLS, YYNGEE. Deletions cut 6 bases from V and 0 bases from J, with 9 bases between. CDR3 sequence: CASKLDSNTGELFF. In nucleotides, the CDR3 is TGTGCCAGCAAACTCGACTCGAACACCGGGGAGCTGTTTTTT.

The J gene is TRBJ2-7, the V gene TRBV5-1; TRBD2 is a possible D gene (5 bases). The CDR3 length is 15 residues. Germline loops: CDR1 SGHRS, CDR2 YFSETQ. Trimming stripped 5 bases from V and 4 bases from J, with 19 bases between. DNA of the CDR3: TGCGCCAGCAGGTTCCTGTCGGACTCGACATACGAGCAGTACTTC. This encodes CASRFLSDSTYEQYF.

This chain joins TRBV5-1 and TRBJ1-3; TRBD1 agrees at 9 bases. Germline-derived CDR1 and CDR2 are SGHRS and YFSETQ. The CDR3 has 14 amino acids. Trimming at V came to 3 bases and at J to 4 bases, leaving 2 bases not matched to a gene. CDR3 DNA: TGCGCCAGCAGCTGGGACAGGGAAGGAAACACCATATATTTT. Amino acid sequence: CASSWDREGNTIYF.

The J gene is TRBJ1-5, the V gene TRBV7-2; D is ambiguous. Trimming stripped 6 bases from V and 7 bases from J, with 22 bases between. Germline V gives CDR1 SGHTA, CDR2 FQGNSA. This CDR3 contains 16 residues. This chain's CDR3 is CASRPRGGSDLQPQHF. CDR3 DNA: TGTGCCAGCAGACCCCGGGGAGGGTCGGACTTGCAGCCCCAGCATTTT.

V gene TRBV6-5 combines with J gene TRBJ2-7, with 7 bases that match TRBD1. The CDR3 consists of 13 residues. CDR1 and CDR2 (germline): MNHEY, SVGAGI. V lost 5 bases, J lost 12 bases, and 13 bases stayed unmatched. The CDR3 DNA sequence: TGTGCCAGCAGTGACCGACGGGACAGCAGGGCGTACTTC. Protein product: CASSDRRDSRAYF.

This rearrangement joins TRBV10-3 to TRBJ1-1; D remains ambiguous. The germline CDR1 and CDR2 sequences are ENHRY and SYGVKD. There are 13 residues in the CDR3. The V end lost 2 bases, the J end lost 1 base, and 5 bases lay between the germline ends. CDR3 amino acids: CAISEQENTEAFF. Written as DNA, the CDR3 is TGTGCCATCAGTGAGCAGGAGAACACTGAAGCTTTCTTT.

This clone has a handful of counts. This rearrangement joins TRBV9 to TRBJ2-3; TRBD1 is a possible D gene (5 bases). The CDR3 is 11 residues long. Trimming left V 3 bases short and J 10 bases short, with 9 bases between. CDR1 and CDR2 (germline): SGDLS, YYNGEE. This chain's CDR3 is CASSEQGAQYF. Here the CDR3 DNA reads TGTGCCAGCAGCGAGCAAGGGGCGCAGTATTTT.

V is TRBV30 and J is TRBJ2-7; D is ambiguous. The CDR3 spans 14 residues. V was pared by 0 bases and J by 0 bases, with 9 bases between. Germline V gene lookup returns CDR1 GTSNPN and CDR2 SVGIG (reference sequence). DNA of the CDR3: TGTGCCTGGAGTGTACGTATCAGCTCCTACGAGCAGTACTTC. It specifies CAWSVRISSYEQYF.

The rearrangement uses TRBV19 and TRBJ1-1; D ambiguous. The germline V and J ends were trimmed by 5 bases and 1 base, with 11 bases remaining between them. Germline V gives CDR1 LNHDA, CDR2 SQIVND (reference sequence). The CDR3 sequence is 14 residues long. The CDR3 DNA reads TGTGCCAGTAGTTTCGTAGGGAGGAACACTGAAGCTTTCTTT. Translation: CASSFVGRNTEAFF.

This chain connects TRBV27 to TRBJ2-2; 7 nucleotides match TRBD1. This CDR3 comprises 14 residues. The germline V gene has CDR1 MNHEY and CDR2 SMNVEV (reference sequence). V gave up 8 bases and J gave up 1 base; unmatched junction bases: 4. The CDR3, as DNA: TGTGCCAGCCGGGACAGCTTGAACACCGGGGAGCTGTTTTTT. Translation: CASRDSLNTGELFF.

The chain is built from TRBV7-6 and TRBJ2-3; TRBD1 matches 10 bases. The V and J ends lost 4 bases and 5 bases, in that order; junction bases with no gene match: 6. Germline loops: CDR1 SGHVS, CDR2 FNYEAQ. The CDR3 loop spans 15 amino acids. Here the CDR3 DNA reads TGTGCCAGCAGCTCGCCCCGGACAGGGGGAGATACGCAGTATTTT. It yields the protein CASSSPRTGGDTQYF.

The table lists this clone with a count of one. V and J are TRBV5-4 and TRBJ2-3; possible D gene TRBD2, 5 bases. Germline loops: CDR1 SGHNT, CDR2 YYREEE (reference sequence). The CDR3 contains 17 residues. V was pared by 2 bases and J by 0 bases, with 16 bases between. CDR3 coding DNA: TGTGCCAGCAGCTTATTTCCCCCGGGAAGGAGCACAGATACGCAGTATTTT. The encoded protein is CASSLFPPGRSTDTQYF.

The gene calls are TRBV11-3 and TRBJ2-1; TRBD2 aligns across 10 bases. CDR3 length equals 17 residues. Germline CDR1 and CDR2: SGHNT and YENEEA. J gave up 9 bases and V 1 base, and 12 bases lay outside the gene matches. The CDR3 sequence: CASSLGGASGSWREQFF. The CDR3 region has the DNA TGTGCCAGCAGCTTAGGGGGGGCTAGCGGGAGTTGGCGTGAGCAGTTCTTC.

This sequence joins TRBV11-2 and TRBJ2-7; 9 bases are shared with TRBD2. With 1 base clipped from V and 5 bases from J, the junction kept 6 bases outside the gene matches. Germline V gene sequence: CDR1 SGHAT, CDR2 FQNNGV. This CDR3 has 15 residues. The CDR3 DNA is TGTGCCAGCAGCTTAGCGCCTAGCGGGAACCACGAGCAGTACTTC. This gives the protein CASSLAPSGNHEQYF.

As to this clone: Other nucleotide sequences in the sample specify the same CDR3. V gene TRBV7-3 combines with J gene TRBJ2-3; D perhaps matches TRBD2 (5 bases). The CDR3 covers 13 residues. The V gene lost 0 bases and the J gene lost 6 bases, with 7 bases spanning the gap. In germline, CDR1 is SGHTA, CDR2 FQGTGA. DNA of the CDR3: TGTGCCAGCAGCTTAACGAGGGAGGATACGCAGTATTTT. Protein product: CASSLTREDTQYF.

This chain connects TRBV7-6 to TRBJ2-7; a possible D gene is TRBD1 (5 bases). CDR3 length equals 15 residues. V lost 1 base and J 2 bases, leaving 12 bases between the germline ends. Germline V lookup: CDR1 SGHVS, CDR2 FNYEAQ. The CDR3 bases are TGTGCCAGCAGCTTAGTCGGCGACAGAGCCTACGAGCAGTACTTC. This sequence encodes CASSLVGDRAYEQYF.

This chain joins TRBV14 and TRBJ1-2; TRBD1 is a possible D gene (5 bases). The CDR3 is made up of 16 amino acids. Between the trimmed V and J ends, which lost 0 bases and 2 bases, there was a span of 13 bases. Germline V gene data show CDR1 as SGHDN and CDR2 as FVKESK. The CDR3 here is CASSQELDEGNYGYTF. CDR3 DNA sequence: TGTGCCAGCAGCCAAGAGCTGGACGAGGGGAACTATGGCTACACCTTC.

This chain links TRBV10-3 with TRBJ2-1, with TRBD2 matching over 11 bases. Germline CDR1 and CDR2: ENHRY and SYGVKD. Unmatched junction bases numbered 8, after V lost 3 bases and J lost 7 bases. The CDR3 has 16 residues. CDR3 nucleotide sequence: TGTGCCATCAGTGACCCCGGACTAGCGGGTAGAAATGAGCAGTTCTTC. Amino acid sequence: CAISDPGLAGRNEQFF.

The chain has TRBV19 and TRBJ1-1; unclear D gene. Germline CDR1 and CDR2: LNHDA and SQIVND (reference sequence). There are 11 residues in the CDR3. Trimming left V 3 bases short and J 5 bases short, with 4 bases between. The CDR3 loop is CASSMSTEAFF. In DNA form, the CDR3 reads TGTGCCAGTAGTATGTCGACTGAAGCTTTCTTT. The full variable domain, in which reference TRBV19 and TRBJ1-1 provide the parts outside the CDR3, is DGGITQSPKYLFRKEGQNVTLSCEQNLNHDAMYWYRQDPGQGLRLIYYSQIVNDFQKGDIAEGYSVSREKKESFPLTVTSAQKNPTAFYLCASSMSTEAFFGQGTRLTVV.

The chain links TRBV7-9 to TRBJ2-1, with D unclear. The V gene lost 2 bases and the J gene lost 2 bases, with 10 bases spanning the gap. Germline CDR1 is SEHNR and CDR2 is FQNEAQ (reference sequence). CDR3 length: 15 residues. The CDR3 DNA reads as TGTGCCAGCAGCTTACAGGCAGGTACCTACAATGAGCAGTTCTTC. It codes for CASSLQAGTYNEQFF.